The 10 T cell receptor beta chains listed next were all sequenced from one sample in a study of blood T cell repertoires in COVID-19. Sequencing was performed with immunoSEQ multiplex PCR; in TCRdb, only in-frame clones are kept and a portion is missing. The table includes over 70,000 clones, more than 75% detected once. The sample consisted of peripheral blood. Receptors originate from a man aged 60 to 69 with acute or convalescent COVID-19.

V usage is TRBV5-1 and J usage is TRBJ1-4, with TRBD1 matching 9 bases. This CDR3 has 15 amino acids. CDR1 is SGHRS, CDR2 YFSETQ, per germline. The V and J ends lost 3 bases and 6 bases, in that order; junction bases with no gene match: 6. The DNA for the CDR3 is TGCGCCAGCAGCTCCTACAGGGGGCCGGATGAAAAACTGTTTTTT. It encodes CASSSYRGPDEKLFF.

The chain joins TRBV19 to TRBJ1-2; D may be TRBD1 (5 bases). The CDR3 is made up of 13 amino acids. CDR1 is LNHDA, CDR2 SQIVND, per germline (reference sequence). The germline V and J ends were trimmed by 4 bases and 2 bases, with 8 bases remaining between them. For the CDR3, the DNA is TGTGCCAGTAGTACAGGGTTCAACTATGGCTACACCTTC. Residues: CASSTGFNYGYTF.

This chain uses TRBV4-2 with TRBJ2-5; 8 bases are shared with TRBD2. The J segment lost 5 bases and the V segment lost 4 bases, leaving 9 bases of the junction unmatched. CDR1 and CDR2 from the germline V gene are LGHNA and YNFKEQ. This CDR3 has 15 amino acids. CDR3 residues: CASSRTSRAGETQYF. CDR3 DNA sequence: TGTGCCAGCAGCCGGACTAGCCGGGCCGGGGAGACCCAGTACTTC.

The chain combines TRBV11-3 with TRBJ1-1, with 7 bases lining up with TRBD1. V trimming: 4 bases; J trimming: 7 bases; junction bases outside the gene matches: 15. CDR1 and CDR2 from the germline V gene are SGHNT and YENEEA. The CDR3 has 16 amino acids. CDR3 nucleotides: TGTGCCAGCAGCTCAGGCGGAGCCACAGGGGAAAGTGAAGCTTTCTTT. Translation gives CASSSGGATGESEAFF.

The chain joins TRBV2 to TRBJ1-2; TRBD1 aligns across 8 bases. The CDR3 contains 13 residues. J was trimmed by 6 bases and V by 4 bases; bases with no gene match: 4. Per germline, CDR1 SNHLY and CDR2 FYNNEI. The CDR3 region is CASSVGQGNGYTF. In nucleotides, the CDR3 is TGTGCCAGCAGTGTCGGACAGGGAAATGGCTACACCTTC. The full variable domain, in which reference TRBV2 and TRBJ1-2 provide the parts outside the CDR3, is EPEVTQTPSHQVTQMGQEVILRCVPISNHLYFYWYRQILGQKVEFLVSFYNNEISEKSEIFDDQFSVERPDGSNFTLKIRSTKLEDSAMYFCASSVGQGNGYTFGSGTRLTVV.

The CDR3 loop reads CASSDDRISGNTIYF. CDR3 nucleotides: TGTGCCAGCAGCGATGACAGGATCTCTGGAAACACCATATATTTT. The chain joins TRBV9 to TRBJ1-3, with D maybe TRBD1 (6 bases). V lost 3 bases and J 0 bases, leaving 10 bases between the germline ends. The CDR3 is 15 amino acids. The germline gives CDR1 SGDLS, CDR2 YYNGEE.

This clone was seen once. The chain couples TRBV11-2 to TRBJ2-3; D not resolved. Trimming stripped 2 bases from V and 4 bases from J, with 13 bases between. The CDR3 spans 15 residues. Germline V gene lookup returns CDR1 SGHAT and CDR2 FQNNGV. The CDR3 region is CASSLSPLYADTQYF. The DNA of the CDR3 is TGTGCCAGCAGCTTATCCCCCCTCTACGCAGATACGCAGTATTTT. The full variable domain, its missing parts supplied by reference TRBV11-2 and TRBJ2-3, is EAGVAQSPRYKIIEKRQSVAFWCNPISGHATLYWYQQILGQGPKLLIQFQNNGVVDDSQLPKDRFSAERLKGVDSTLKIQPAKLEDSAVYLCASSLSPLYADTQYFGPGTRLTVL.

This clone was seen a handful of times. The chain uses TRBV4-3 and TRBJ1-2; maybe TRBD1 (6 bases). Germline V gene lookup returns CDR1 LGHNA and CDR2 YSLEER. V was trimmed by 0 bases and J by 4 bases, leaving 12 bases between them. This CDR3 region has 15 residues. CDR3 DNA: TGCGCCAGCAGCCAAGATCGGACAGCCGTCTATGGCTACACCTTC. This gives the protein CASSQDRTAVYGYTF.

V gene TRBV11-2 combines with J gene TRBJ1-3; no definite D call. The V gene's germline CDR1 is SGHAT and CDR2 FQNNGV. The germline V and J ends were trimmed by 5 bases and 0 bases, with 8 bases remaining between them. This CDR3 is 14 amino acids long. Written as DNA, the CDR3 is TGTGCCAGCAGCCGCGTCCGCTCTGGAAACACCATATATTTT. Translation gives CASSRVRSGNTIYF. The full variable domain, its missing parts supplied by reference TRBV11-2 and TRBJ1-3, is EAGVAQSPRYKIIEKRQSVAFWCNPISGHATLYWYQQILGQGPKLLIQFQNNGVVDDSQLPKDRFSAERLKGVDSTLKIQPAKLEDSAVYLCASSRVRSGNTIYFGEGSWLTVV.

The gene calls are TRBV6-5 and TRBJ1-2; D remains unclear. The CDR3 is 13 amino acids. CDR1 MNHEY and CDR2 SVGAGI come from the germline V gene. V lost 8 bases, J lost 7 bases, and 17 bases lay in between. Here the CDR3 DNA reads TGTGCCAGCGCCAGAGACGGGGAAAGTGGCTACACCTTC. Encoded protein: CASARDGESGYTF.